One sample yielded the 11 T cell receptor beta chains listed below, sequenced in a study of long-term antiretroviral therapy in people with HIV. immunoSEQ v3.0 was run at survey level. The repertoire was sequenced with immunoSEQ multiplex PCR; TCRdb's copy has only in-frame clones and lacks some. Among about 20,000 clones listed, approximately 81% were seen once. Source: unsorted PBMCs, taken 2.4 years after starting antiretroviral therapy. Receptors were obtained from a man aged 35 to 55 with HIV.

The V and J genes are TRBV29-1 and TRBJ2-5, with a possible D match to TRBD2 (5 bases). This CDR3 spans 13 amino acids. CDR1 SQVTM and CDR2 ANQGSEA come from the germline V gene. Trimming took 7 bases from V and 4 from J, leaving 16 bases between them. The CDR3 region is CSASELAGETQYF. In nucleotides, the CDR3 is TGCAGCGCCTCCGAGTTGGCGGGAGAGACCCAGTACTTC.

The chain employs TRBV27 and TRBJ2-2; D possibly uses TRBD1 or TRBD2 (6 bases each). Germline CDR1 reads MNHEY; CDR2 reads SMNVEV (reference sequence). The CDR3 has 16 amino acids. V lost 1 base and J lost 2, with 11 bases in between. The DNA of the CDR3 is TGTGCCAGCAGTTTATGGGGGGACACAAACACCGGGGAGCTGTTTTTT. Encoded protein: CASSLWGDTNTGELFF.

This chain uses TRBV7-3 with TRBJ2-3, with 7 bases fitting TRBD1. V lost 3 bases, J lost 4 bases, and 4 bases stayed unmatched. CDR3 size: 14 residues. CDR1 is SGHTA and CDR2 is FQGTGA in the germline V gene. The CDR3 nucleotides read TGTGCCAGCAGCTTGACAGGGACGGCAGATACGCAGTATTTT. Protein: CASSLTGTADTQYF.

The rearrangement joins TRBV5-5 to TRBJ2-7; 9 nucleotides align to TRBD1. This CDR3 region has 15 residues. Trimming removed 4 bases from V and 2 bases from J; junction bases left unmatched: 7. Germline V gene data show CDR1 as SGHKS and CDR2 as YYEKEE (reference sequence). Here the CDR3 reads CASSAFGTGTYEQYF. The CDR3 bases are TGTGCCAGCAGCGCCTTCGGGACAGGGACCTACGAGCAGTACTTC.

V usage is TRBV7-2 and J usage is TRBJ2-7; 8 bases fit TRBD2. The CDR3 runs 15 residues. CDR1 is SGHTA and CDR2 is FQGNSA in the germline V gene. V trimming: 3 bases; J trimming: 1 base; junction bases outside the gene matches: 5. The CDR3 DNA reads TGTGCCAGCAGCTTTCCGGCGGGAGGATCCTACGAGCAGTACTTC. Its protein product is CASSFPAGGSYEQYF.

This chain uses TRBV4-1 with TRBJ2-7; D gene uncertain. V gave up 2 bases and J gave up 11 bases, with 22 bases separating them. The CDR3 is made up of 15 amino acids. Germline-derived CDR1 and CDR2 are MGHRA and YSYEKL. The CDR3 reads CASSQTQAQDLEKYF. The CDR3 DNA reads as TGCGCCAGCAGCCAAACCCAAGCCCAGGACCTTGAGAAGTACTTC.

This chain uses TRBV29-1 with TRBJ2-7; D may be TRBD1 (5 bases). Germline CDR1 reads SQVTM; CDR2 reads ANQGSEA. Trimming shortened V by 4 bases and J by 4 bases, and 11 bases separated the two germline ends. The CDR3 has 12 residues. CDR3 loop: CSVGRAGYEQYF. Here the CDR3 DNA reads TGCAGCGTTGGCAGGGCTGGTTACGAGCAGTACTTC.

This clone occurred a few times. DNA for the CDR3: TGTGCCAGCGCTCAGGGGGCCGAATTATCCTACGAGCAGTACTTC. Translation gives CASAQGAELSYEQYF. V usage is TRBV7-6 and J usage is TRBJ2-7, with TRBD1 matching 8 bases. V trimming: 8 bases; J trimming: 1 base; junction bases outside the gene matches: 10. The V gene's germline CDR1 is SGHVS and CDR2 FNYEAQ. The CDR3 loop spans 15 amino acids.

The CDR3 loop is CASLTPGQDPNRTQYF. DNA for the CDR3: TGTGCCAGCCTCACGCCGGGACAGGATCCAAACAGGACGCAGTATTTT. V and J are TRBV28 and TRBJ2-3; 8 bases are shared with TRBD1. Germline V gene data show CDR1 as MDHEN and CDR2 as SYDVKM. The CDR3 loop spans 16 amino acids. The junction had 19 bases not matched to a gene; V was cut back by 8 bases and J by 9 bases.

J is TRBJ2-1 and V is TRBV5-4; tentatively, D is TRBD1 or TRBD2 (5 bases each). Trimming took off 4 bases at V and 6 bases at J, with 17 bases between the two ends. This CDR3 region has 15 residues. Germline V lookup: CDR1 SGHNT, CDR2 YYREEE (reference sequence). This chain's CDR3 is CASSRGDGPFNEQFF. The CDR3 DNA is TGTGCCAGCAGCCGAGGGGACGGGCCATTCAATGAGCAGTTCTTC.

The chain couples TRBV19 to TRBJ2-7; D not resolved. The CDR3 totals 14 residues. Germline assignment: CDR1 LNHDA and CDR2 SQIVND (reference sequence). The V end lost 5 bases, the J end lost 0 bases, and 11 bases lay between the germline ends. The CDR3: CASSLGMGSYEQYF. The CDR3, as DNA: TGTGCCAGTAGTCTGGGGATGGGCTCCTACGAGCAGTACTTC. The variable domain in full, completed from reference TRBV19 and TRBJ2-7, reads DGGITQSPKYLFRKEGQNVTLSCEQNLNHDAMYWYRQDPGQGLRLIYYSQIVNDFQKGDIAEGYSVSREKKESFPLTVTSAQKNPTAFYLCASSLGMGSYEQYFGPGTRLTVT.